Listed below are T cell receptor beta chains from one sample, sequenced in a study of identical twins. Each CDR3 protein gets one entry after TCRdb re-called the 5' RACE reads with MiXCR. The table lists about 210,000 distinct CDR3 sequences, less than 10% of them singletons. The source material was memory (CD45RO+) T cells sorted from blood. These receptors originate from a woman aged 18-29 years in good health. Both conserved end residues are part of each CDR3. Each record gives: V gene, J gene, CDR3 protein.

V: TRBV21-1; J: TRBJ2-2; CDR3: CASSKAGGTGELFF
V: TRBV20-1; J: TRBJ1-2; CDR3: CSADTITGLGGYTF
V: TRBV20-1; J: TRBJ2-3; CDR3: CSARPGGNTDTQYF
V: TRBV20-1; J: TRBJ2-7; CDR3: CSARDDLLAGESYEQYF
V: TRBV9; J: TRBJ2-7; CDR3: CASSPGTGWYEQYF
V: TRBV9; J: TRBJ2-7; CDR3: CASSPSTGAYEQYF
V: TRBV20-1; J: TRBJ2-1; CDR3: CSARDRRKRLDAEQFF
V: TRBV5-8; J: TRBJ1-4; CDR3: CASNRVTNEKLFF
V: TRBV6-4; J: TRBJ2-7; CDR3: CASSDSGVDSYEQYF
V: TRBV19; J: TRBJ2-1; CDR3: CASSIENSQQFF
V: TRBV11-3; J: TRBJ1-2; CDR3: CASSSGPGYGYTF
V: TRBV6-2/TRBV6-3; J: TRBJ1-5; CDR3: CASSYMRGGNQPQHF
V: TRBV20-1; J: TRBJ2-7; CDR3: CSGAKAINEQYF
V: TRBV7-9; J: TRBJ2-5; CDR3: CASSLRLAGQETQYF
V: TRBV6-1; J: TRBJ2-1; CDR3: CASSPRSQRGRYNEQFF
V: TRBV7-2; J: TRBJ2-1; CDR3: CASSLVSSNEQFF
V: TRBV5-1; J: TRBJ2-7; CDR3: CASSDGIKQYF
V: TRBV20-1; J: TRBJ2-7; CDR3: CSAKRPGGADEQYF
V: TRBV12-3/TRBV12-4; J: TRBJ2-1; CDR3: CASSWGGQGIEQFF
V: TRBV12-3/TRBV12-4; J: TRBJ1-2; CDR3: CASTGPSYGYTF
V: TRBV10-3; J: TRBJ1-2; CDR3: CAISPNGYTF
V: TRBV20-1; J: TRBJ2-1; CDR3: CSVLAGTIIQNEQFF
V: TRBV6-2/TRBV6-3; J: TRBJ2-7; CDR3: CASSYTIFSYEQYF
V: TRBV29-1; J: TRBJ2-2; CDR3: CSVEGPGTGELFF
V: TRBV12-3/TRBV12-4; J: TRBJ2-1; CDR3: CASRGDQTGNEQFF
V: TRBV5-6; J: TRBJ1-3; CDR3: CASSSGGGSGNTIYF
V: TRBV18; J: TRBJ2-7; CDR3: CASSPSADSEQYF
V: TRBV6-2/TRBV6-3; J: TRBJ2-3; CDR3: CASSRPSPARGSGWYF